The clone carrying this TCR beta chain was observed a handful of times. No patient received treatment before thyroid surgery. These data originate in a study of metastatic and nonmetastatic thyroid tumors. Study context: From malignant and benign thyroid patients, repertoires in blood and in tumor or nodule tissue were compared.

TCRdb re-called clones from the PCR reads using MiXCR. The sample includes tens of thousands of clones, over 10% seen only once; the top ten take more than 13%. Input material: blood. The TCR was taken from a female donor with papillary thyroid cancer or a benign thyroid nodule (not recorded which). Some clones in this sample may be carry-over from other donors' samples.

CDR3 sequence reads: CASRDSYEQYF. The CDR3 nucleotides read TGTGCCAGCCGGGACAGCTACGAGCAGTACTTC. The chain couples TRBV6-1 to TRBJ2-7, with 7 bases lining up with TRBD1. Germline CDR1 is MNHNS and CDR2 is SASEGT. The V segment lost 8 bases and the J segment 3 bases; nucleotides outside the gene matches: 1. The CDR3 has 11 amino acids.